This T cell receptor beta chain was captured in a study of shared clonotypes between healthy human individuals. About the study: CD4 naive and memory got three plates each, CD8 naive two, CD8 memory one.

The CDR3 has 13 residues. Between the trimmed V and J ends, which lost 4 bases and 2 bases, there was a span of 8 bases. Germline V CDR1 and CDR2: KGHSH, LQKENI. About this clone: Its antigen is currently unknown. The same CDR3 is also encoded by other DNA sequences in this sample.

Genomic DNA belonging to each subset was distributed in equal measure over several immunoSEQ plates. Clones were sequenced by immunoSEQ multiplex PCR, and TCRdb holds only the in-frame ones, with some missing. Of 950,000 to 1,100,000 clones in the sample, about 84% were seen once. Study conclusions and caveats: Sharing across several donors was seen in 4.5% to 5.5% of naive CD4 clonotypes. Clonotypes shared by all four donors outscored non-shared clonotypes in generation probability.

The chain couples TRBV18 to TRBJ2-5, with unresolved D. The TCR sequence derives from a man between 18 and 29 years old in good health. Some clones in this sample may be carry-over from other donors' samples. Material for sequencing was memory CD4+ T cells from PBMCs. Subset reported: CD45RA-negative fraction. The CDR3 reads CASSRDAQETQYF. In nucleotides, the CDR3 is TGTGCCAGCTCACGCGATGCGCAAGAGACCCAGTACTTC.